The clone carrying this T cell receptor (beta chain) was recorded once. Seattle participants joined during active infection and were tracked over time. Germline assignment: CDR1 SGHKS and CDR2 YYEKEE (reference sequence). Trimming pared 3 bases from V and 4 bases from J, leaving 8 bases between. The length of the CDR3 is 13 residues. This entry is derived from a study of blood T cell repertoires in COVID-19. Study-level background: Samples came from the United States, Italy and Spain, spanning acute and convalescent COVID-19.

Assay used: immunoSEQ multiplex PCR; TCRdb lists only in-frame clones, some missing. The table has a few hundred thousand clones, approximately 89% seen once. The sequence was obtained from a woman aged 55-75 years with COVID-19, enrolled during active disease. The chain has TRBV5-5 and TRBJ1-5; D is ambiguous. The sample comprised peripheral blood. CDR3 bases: TGTGCCAGCAGCTCCCACAGAAATCAGCCCCAGCATTTT. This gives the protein CASSSHRNQPQHF.